A single sample gave rise to the 31 T cell receptor beta chains below, sequenced in a study of a mutant IDH1 vaccine in newly diagnosed glioma. These receptors have no known antigen. Time point: week 23, last vaccination. Topical imiquimod accompanied each vaccine dose, which consisted of 300 ug of mutant IDH1 20-mer peptide. TCRdb's copy holds only in-frame clones and misses some; the assay was immunoSEQ multiplex PCR. The sample gives 60,000 or so clones, 80% to 90% of which show up once; approximately 8% is in the top ten. The sequences come from PBMCs, collected from a glioma patient whose treatment included an IDH1 peptide vaccine. The source of these receptors is a woman in her forties with glioma. Some clones in this sample may be carry-over from other donors' samples.

The J gene is TRBJ2-7, the V gene TRBV7-9; D may match TRBD1 or TRBD2 (5 bases each). The CDR3 contains 14 residues. Germline V gene data show CDR1 as SEHNR and CDR2 as FQNEAQ (reference sequence). Trimming pared 4 bases from V and 9 bases from J, leaving 19 bases between. The DNA of the CDR3 is TGTGCCAGCAGCTCAGAGGGACCCTTCTTGGGGCAGTACTTC. Encoded protein: CASSSEGPFLGQYF.

This clone appeared once. The chain's CDR3 is CASSPILNTEAFF. The DNA for the CDR3 is TGTGCCAGCTCACCAATCTTGAACACTGAAGCTTTCTTT. This chain connects TRBV18 to TRBJ1-1; D not certain. Germline-derived CDR1 and CDR2 are KGHSH and LQKENI. This CDR3 is built from 13 residues. V shed 2 bases and J shed 0 bases, with 4 bases lying between them.

Of note for this clone: The sample holds other DNA sequences that translate to the same CDR3. This chain connects TRBV5-1 to TRBJ1-3; D is possibly TRBD1 (5 bases). With 0 bases removed from V and 4 bases from J, the gap between germline ends came to 8 bases. This CDR3 comprises 14 residues. The germline gives CDR1 SGHRS, CDR2 YFSETQ. CDR3 nucleotide sequence: TGCGCCAGCAGCTTGGCAGGGTACGGAAACACCATATATTTT. Its translation: CASSLAGYGNTIYF.

Note on this clone: Other nucleotide sequences from this sample produce the same CDR3. As DNA, the CDR3 is TGTGCCAGCAGCTTAGTGTCAGTGGGAGAGACCCAGTACTTC. Translating it yields CASSLVSVGETQYF. The chain employs TRBV7-2 and TRBJ2-5; D call uncertain. The CDR3 contains 14 residues. CDR1 is SGHTA and CDR2 is FQGNSA in the germline V gene. V lost 1 base to trimming and J lost 4 bases, with 10 bases between them.

This clone showed up just a few times. The V and J genes are TRBV19 and TRBJ1-1; D is perhaps TRBD1 (6 bases). The CDR3 has 16 residues. V was pared by 4 bases and J by 3 bases, with 18 bases between. Germline values: CDR1 LNHDA, CDR2 SQIVND (reference sequence). In DNA, the CDR3 is TGTGCCAGTAGTACCCCCGGAGGGGGGCGGTACACTGAAGCTTTCTTT. This sequence encodes CASSTPGGGRYTEAFF.

The V gene is TRBV6-6, the J gene TRBJ1-1; TRBD1 aligns across 7 bases. Trimming removed 6 bases from V and 4 bases from J; junction bases left unmatched: 8. Germline lookup yields CDR1 MNHNY and CDR2 SVGAGI (reference sequence). The CDR3 is 14 residues long. The CDR3 bases are TGTGCCAGCAGATTTGACAGGGCTCCCACTGAAGCTTTCTTT. It translates to CASRFDRAPTEAFF.

The chain is built from TRBV7-9 and TRBJ1-3; D is ambiguous. V lost 7 bases to trimming and J lost 0 bases, with 16 bases between them. Germline V CDR1 and CDR2: SEHNR, FQNEAQ (reference sequence). The CDR3 extends over 16 amino acids. The CDR3 protein is CASTPLTAASGNTIYF. In nucleotides, the CDR3 is TGTGCCAGCACCCCCCTGACCGCCGCCTCTGGAAACACCATATATTTT.

The V and J genes are TRBV18 and TRBJ1-3, with D tentatively TRBD1 (5 bases). Germline CDR1 and CDR2: KGHSH and LQKENI. The V end lost 2 bases, the J end lost 0 bases, and 8 bases lay between the germline ends. The CDR3 is made up of 15 amino acids. CDR3 DNA: TGTGCCAGCTCACCAGGGACGGGCTCTGGAAACACCATATATTTT. Amino acid sequence: CASSPGTGSGNTIYF.

The chain employs TRBV5-1 and TRBJ2-5; tentative D call: TRBD1 (5 bases). The length of the CDR3 is 15 residues. The germline V gene encodes CDR1 SGHRS and CDR2 YFSETQ. The V gene lost 3 bases and the J gene lost 2 bases, with 14 bases spanning the gap. Written as DNA, the CDR3 is TGCGCCAGCAGCTCTCAGGGCTTATTACAAGAGACCCAGTACTTC. Amino acid sequence: CASSSQGLLQETQYF. The entire variable domain, with the rest obtained from reference TRBV5-1 and TRBJ2-5, is as follows: KAGVTQTPRYLIKTRGQQVTLSCSPISGHRSVSWYQQTPGQGLQFLFEYFSETQRNKGNFPGRFSGRQFSNSRSEMNVSTLELGDSALYLCASSSQGLLQETQYFGPGTRLLVL.

This CDR3 is CASSVGAGAGTGELFF. In DNA, the CDR3 is TGTGCCAGCAGCGTAGGCGCGGGGGCCGGCACCGGGGAGCTGTTTTTT. The chain couples TRBV9 to TRBJ2-2, with TRBD2 as a possible D gene (7 bases). This CDR3 region has 16 residues. Germline values: CDR1 SGDLS, CDR2 YYNGEE. V was trimmed by 0 bases and J by 4 bases, leaving 13 bases between them.

This clone was counted between two and nine times. The chain employs TRBV10-3 and TRBJ2-7; 8 nucleotides align to TRBD1. The CDR3 contains 17 residues. Germline V lookup: CDR1 ENHRY, CDR2 SYGVKD. V trimming: 4 bases; J trimming: 0 bases; junction bases outside the gene matches: 11. CDR3 nucleotide sequence: TGTGCCATCAGTGTCGAGACAGGGGCCGCTAGCTCCTACGAGCAGTACTTC. Translation gives CAISVETGAASSYEQYF.

The chain joins TRBV2 to TRBJ1-1; the D is unclear. Germline V gene lookup returns CDR1 SNHLY and CDR2 FYNNEI. This CDR3 region has 13 residues. V gave up 3 bases and J gave up 1 base, with 6 bases separating them. This chain's CDR3 is CASSERENTEAFF. CDR3 DNA: TGTGCCAGCAGTGAGAGGGAGAACACTGAAGCTTTCTTT.

The chain couples TRBV7-2 to TRBJ1-3; D is possibly TRBD1 (5 bases). CDR3 length: 17 amino acids. Germline V gene data show CDR1 as SGHTA and CDR2 as FQGNSA. Trimming cost V 1 base and J 2 bases, with 15 bases left between them. The CDR3 sequence: CASSLGGNRPPGNTIYF. For the CDR3, the DNA is TGTGCCAGCAGCTTAGGAGGGAACAGGCCACCTGGAAACACCATATATTTT.

The V gene is TRBV6-5, the J gene TRBJ2-3; 8 bases are shared with TRBD2. J was trimmed by 4 bases and V by 3 bases; bases with no gene match: 6. CDR1 and CDR2 (germline): MNHEY, SVGAGI. The CDR3 sequence is 15 residues long. CDR3 in amino acids: CASSYRRGAADTQYF. The CDR3 nucleotides are TGTGCCAGCAGTTATCGGCGGGGGGCAGCAGATACGCAGTATTTT.

J is TRBJ1-2 and V is TRBV5-6, with 7 positions matching TRBD1. Unmatched junction bases numbered 3, after V lost 7 bases and J lost 6 bases. Germline loops: CDR1 SGHDT, CDR2 YYEEEE. The CDR3 is made up of 11 amino acids. CDR3 DNA: TGTGCCAGCTCAGGGGGAGATGGCTACACCTTC. Translating it yields CASSGGDGYTF.

This clone was recorded once. As DNA, the CDR3 is TGTGCCAGAAGCTTGATTCGCGAGCAGTACTTC. Amino acid sequence: CARSLIREQYF. The rearrangement uses TRBV5-3 and TRBJ2-7; no reliable D call. TRBV5-3 is classed as an ORF, of uncertain function. V gave up 1 base and J gave up 6 bases, with 5 bases separating them. The CDR3 spans 11 residues.

The chain has TRBV7-6 and TRBJ2-7; D not certain. Germline V gene data show CDR1 as SGHVS and CDR2 as FNYEAQ. V lost 5 bases and J lost 1, with 15 bases in between. The CDR3 runs 15 residues. CDR3 in DNA: TGTGCCAGCAGCCCATCCCGGACGTGGTCCTACGAGCAGTACTTC. This encodes CASSPSRTWSYEQYF.

This clone was counted only a few times. This chain uses TRBV7-9 with TRBJ1-1; D uncertain. The germline V gene encodes CDR1 SEHNR and CDR2 FQNEAQ (reference sequence). The V and J ends lost 5 bases and 8 bases respectively, with 12 bases between them. There are 12 residues in the CDR3. The CDR3 region has the DNA TGTGCCAGCAGCGCAAGGCGCAGGGAAGCTTTCTTT. Its protein product is CASSARRREAFF.

This chain links TRBV6-1 with TRBJ2-1, with TRBD2 matching over 10 bases. There are 17 residues in the CDR3. The germline CDR1 and CDR2 sequences are MNHNS and SASEGT. The V segment lost 0 bases and the J segment 5 bases; nucleotides outside the gene matches: 7. CDR3 in amino acids: CASSEARASGGNNEQFF. The CDR3 DNA follows: TGTGCCAGCAGTGAAGCGCGGGCTAGCGGGGGAAACAATGAGCAGTTCTTC.

The chain combines TRBV7-9 with TRBJ2-7; tentative D call: TRBD2 (7 bases). The CDR3 length is 14 residues. The V and J ends lost 7 bases and 3 bases respectively, with 16 bases between them. Per the germline V gene, CDR1 is SEHNR and CDR2 is FQNEAQ (reference sequence). Here the CDR3 reads CASTSQGGGYEQYF. CDR3 nucleotide sequence: TGTGCCAGCACCTCCCAAGGGGGGGGCTACGAGCAGTACTTC.

CDR3 sequence: CASSFDGATEAFF. The CDR3 DNA is TGTGCCAGCAGCTTTGACGGAGCCACTGAAGCTTTCTTT. The chain recombines TRBV11-3 with TRBJ1-1; D gene ambiguous. The CDR3 spans 13 residues. The germline CDR1 and CDR2 sequences are SGHNT and YENEEA. V was clipped by 3 bases and J by 4 bases, with 9 bases between them.

The J gene is TRBJ2-3, the V gene TRBV6-1, with 9 bases identical to TRBD2. The CDR3 runs to 17 residues. V was pared by 3 bases and J by 0 bases, with 7 bases of the junction left unmatched. From germline, CDR1 is MNHNS and CDR2 SASEGT. This chain's CDR3 is CASSDRLAGYSTDTQYF. The CDR3 DNA follows: TGTGCCAGCAGTGACCGTCTAGCGGGGTATAGCACAGATACGCAGTATTTT.

The rearrangement uses TRBV19 and TRBJ2-2; 14 bases align to TRBD2. V lost 4 bases, J lost 2 bases, and 9 bases stayed unmatched. In germline, CDR1 is LNHDA, CDR2 SQIVND (reference sequence). The CDR3 has 19 residues. This CDR3 is CASSRGLAGGLQNTGELFF. The CDR3 bases are TGTGCCAGTAGTAGAGGACTAGCGGGGGGACTTCAAAACACCGGGGAGCTGTTTTTT.

The gene calls are TRBV5-5 and TRBJ1-1; D is undetermined. Per the germline V gene, CDR1 is SGHKS and CDR2 is YYEKEE (reference sequence). The ends were cut back, 1 base at V and 5 bases at J, with 9 bases in the middle. This CDR3 region has 13 residues. The CDR3 DNA reads as TGTGCCAGCAGCTTGCTCCCGGGGACTGAAGCTTTCTTT. As protein: CASSLLPGTEAFF.

The table lists this clone with a few counts. The chain is built from TRBV7-2 and TRBJ1-1; D remains unclear. The V end was cut by 4 bases, the J end by 4 bases, with 13 bases between. Germline V CDR1 and CDR2: SGHTA, FQGNSA. The CDR3 is made up of 14 amino acids. In DNA, the CDR3 is TGTGCCAGCAGCTCCGGTCGAGGGAGCACTGAAGCTTTCTTT. The encoded protein is CASSSGRGSTEAFF.

The V and J genes are TRBV6-1 and TRBJ2-7; TRBD1 matches 7 bases. Per the germline V gene, CDR1 is MNHNS and CDR2 is SASEGT. The CDR3 covers 13 residues. Trimming took 10 bases from V and 6 from J; bases not matched to a gene: 12. CDR3 nucleotide sequence: TGTGCCACCTCCCCGGGACAGCAAAGCGAGCAGTACTTC. This translates into CATSPGQQSEQYF.

The rearrangement uses TRBV19 and TRBJ1-2, with TRBD1 identical over 7 bases. J was trimmed by 0 bases and V by 5 bases; bases with no gene match: 6. The germline V gene has CDR1 LNHDA and CDR2 SQIVND (reference sequence). The length of the CDR3 is 15 residues. Here the CDR3 DNA reads TGTGCCAGTAGTCTCCAGGGGGGTTCTAACTATGGCTACACCTTC. Its protein is CASSLQGGSNYGYTF.

This chain uses TRBV28 with TRBJ2-3; 7 nucleotides agree with TRBD2. Germline CDR1 reads MDHEN; CDR2 reads SYDVKM. This CDR3 spans 17 amino acids. Germline trimming cut 3 bases from V and 5 bases from J; bases unmatched to any gene: 14. The DNA of the CDR3 is TGTGCCAGCAGTTTCCCCCTTCGGGAGGAAGGGGAAGATACGCAGTATTTT. Protein product: CASSFPLREEGEDTQYF.

This CDR3 reads CASSPDEYQETQYF. The CDR3 DNA reads TGTGCCAGCAGTCCAGATGAGTACCAAGAGACCCAGTACTTC. The chain combines TRBV6-5 with TRBJ2-5; D is uncertain. CDR1 is MNHEY and CDR2 is SVGAGI in the germline V gene. CDR3 size: 14 residues. Trimming removed 5 bases at V and 0 bases at J, with 10 bases between.

This clone has a single count. V is TRBV7-8 and J is TRBJ1-2, with unresolved D. Germline CDR1 and CDR2: SGHVS and FQNEAQ. Trimming pared 1 base from V and 8 bases from J, leaving 11 bases between. The CDR3 runs to 13 residues. Here the CDR3 reads CASSLGLREGYTF. DNA of the CDR3: TGTGCCAGCAGCTTAGGTTTAAGGGAGGGCTACACCTTC.

The rearrangement links TRBV9 to TRBJ2-3; 9 bases align to TRBD2. The germline gives CDR1 SGDLS, CDR2 YYNGEE. The CDR3 spans 16 residues. Germline trimming cut 3 bases from V and 2 bases from J; bases unmatched to any gene: 7. Here the CDR3 DNA reads TGTGCCAGCAGCGGACTCAGCGGGGGGTTCACAGATACGCAGTATTTT. Its translation: CASSGLSGGFTDTQYF.